Listed here are 18 T cell receptor beta chains from one sample, sequenced in a study of chronic HIV infection and antiretroviral therapy (dated by TCRdb to between 2014 and 2017). Libraries came from 5' RACE. Sequenced on an Illumina MiSeq. The public reads were run again by TCRdb, first through fastp at Q25 and then through MiXCR, and only productive beta chains were kept. When rows share a CDR3 protein, they turn into one entry using the most common DNA and genes. The sample contains roughly 50,000 distinct CDR3 sequences, about a fifth of them found a single time. Clones ranked in the top ten supply over 2.5% of the sample. The sequencing input was peripheral blood. The receptor set was obtained from an adult who had HIV and had not received antiretroviral therapy, or was an uninfected healthy control (not recorded which).

This clonotype was detected a few times. The rearrangement joins TRBV28 to TRBJ2-5, with 9 bases fitting TRBD2. Trimming removed 6 bases from V and 4 bases from J; junction bases left unmatched: 6. The CDR3 is 14 residues long. The V gene's germline CDR1 is MDHEN and CDR2 SYDVKM. Written as DNA, the CDR3 is TGTGCCAGCAGCAGAGCGGGAGGAGGAGAGACCCAGTACTTC. This encodes CASSRAGGGETQYF.

The CDR3 here is CASRLPGQGSYEQYF. CDR3 bases: TGTGCCAGCAGGTTACCGGGACAGGGGTCCTACGAGCAGTACTTC. The V and J genes are TRBV28 and TRBJ2-7; 10 bases match TRBD1. After removal of 6 bases from V and 1 base from J, the junction contained 6 bases not matched to a gene. The CDR3 contains 15 residues. Germline values: CDR1 MDHEN, CDR2 SYDVKM.

This chain uses TRBV28 with TRBJ1-2; 8 bases agree with TRBD1. Germline lookup yields CDR1 MDHEN and CDR2 SYDVKM. CDR3 size: 14 residues. J gave up 4 bases and V 4 bases, and 5 bases lay outside the gene matches. CDR3 sequence (DNA): TGTGCCAGCAGTTCCAGGGGGCGGGCCTATGGCTACACCTTC. It specifies CASSSRGRAYGYTF.

Worth noting for this clonotype: The junction does not match germline at one end; this may be a read error. The chain combines TRBV7-7 with TRBJ2-6, with D possibly being TRBD2 (5 bases). This CDR3 has 11 amino acids. The germline V gene has CDR1 SSHAT and CDR2 FNYEAQ (reference sequence). The CDR3 region is CASSVGGVLTF. DNA for the CDR3: TGTGCTAGCAGCGTAGGCGGGGTCCTGACTTTC.

This clonotype was seen a handful of times. The V call is TRBV7-9, the J call TRBJ1-5; perhaps TRBD1 as D (5 bases). The CDR3 length is 15 residues. Trimming left V 0 bases short and J 7 bases short, with 13 bases between. The V gene's germline CDR1 is SEHNR and CDR2 FQNEAQ (reference sequence). CDR3 in amino acids: CASSLAAGVGQPQHF. CDR3 DNA sequence: TGTGCCAGCAGCTTAGCGGCGGGGGTAGGCCAGCCCCAGCATTTT.

This clonotype was detected many times. The J gene is TRBJ1-6, the V gene TRBV4-1; D uncertain. CDR3 length: 15 residues. The V gene lost 1 base and the J gene lost 9 bases, with 13 bases spanning the gap. Germline values: CDR1 MGHRA, CDR2 YSYEKL. DNA of the CDR3: TGCGCCAGCAGCCAAGTGGCGGGGATGGCTTCACCCCTCCACTTT. This gives the protein CASSQVAGMASPLHF.

This clonotype was seen a handful of times. This chain links TRBV10-1 with TRBJ2-7; D remains unclear. V was cut by 3 bases and J by 0 bases, with 3 bases left in between. The germline CDR1 and CDR2 sequences are WNHNN and SYGVQD (reference sequence). CDR3 size: 12 residues. The CDR3 region has the DNA TGCGCCAGCAGTGACAGCTCCTACGAGCAGTACTTC. As protein: CASSDSSYEQYF.

This clonotype was recorded a few times. This chain links TRBV5-6 with TRBJ2-3; D remains ambiguous. Per the germline V gene, CDR1 is SGHDT and CDR2 is YYEEEE. This CDR3 spans 13 amino acids. Between the trimmed V and J ends, which lost 4 bases and 2 bases, there was a span of 8 bases. The CDR3 DNA reads TGTGCCAGCAGCCTTACTGACACAGATACGCAGTATTTT. As protein: CASSLTDTDTQYF.

The genes are TRBV10-3 and TRBJ2-3; 8 positions agree with TRBD1. CDR1 is ENHRY and CDR2 is SYGVKD in the germline V gene. V lost 3 bases to trimming and J lost 1 base; unmatched junction nucleotides: 3. CDR3 length: 15 amino acids. CDR3 region: CAISERTGRTDTQYF. As DNA, the CDR3 is TGTGCCATCAGTGAAAGGACAGGGCGCACAGATACGCAGTATTTT.

The chain employs TRBV28 and TRBJ2-7; the match to TRBD2 covers 12 bases. Germline CDR1 MDHEN, CDR2 SYDVKM. This CDR3 is 15 amino acids long. V trimming: 4 bases; J trimming: 6 bases; junction bases outside the gene matches: 7. The CDR3 DNA reads as TGTGCCAGCAGTTCTTCACCGGGACTAGCGGGCGAGCAGTACTTC. This codes for CASSSSPGLAGEQYF.

This clonotype has more than one count but fewer than ten. The V and J genes are TRBV12-3 or TRBV12-4 and TRBJ2-1; TRBD1 matches 7 bases. The CDR3 sequence is 15 residues long. V shed 4 bases and J 8 bases; nucleotides not matched to a gene: 11. Here the CDR3 reads CASSSRQGGVDEQFF. Written as DNA, the CDR3 is TGTGCCAGCAGTTCCCGACAGGGTGGGGTGGATGAGCAGTTCTTC.

The chain couples TRBV7-2 to TRBJ2-3; TRBD1 matches 9 bases. From germline, CDR1 is SGHTA and CDR2 FQGNSA. With V trimmed by 5 bases and J by 1 base, 7 bases remained unmatched. The length of the CDR3 is 16 residues. The CDR3 nucleotides read TGTGCCAGCAGCCTACGACAGGGGGGGGGCACAGATACGCAGTATTTT. It translates to CASSLRQGGGTDTQYF.

The rearrangement joins TRBV5-4 to TRBJ2-1, with 16 bases that match TRBD2. This CDR3 has 18 residues. Germline V gene sequence: CDR1 SGHNT, CDR2 YYREEE (reference sequence). The J segment lost 0 bases and the V segment lost 5 bases, leaving 5 bases of the junction unmatched. CDR3: CASRRGLAGGPSYNEQFF. DNA for the CDR3: TGTGCCAGCAGACGGGGACTAGCGGGAGGGCCCTCCTACAATGAGCAGTTCTTC.

The chain is built from TRBV7-9 and TRBJ1-1, with 9 bases matching TRBD1. Germline trimming cut 5 bases from V and 5 bases from J; bases unmatched to any gene: 3. CDR3 length: 13 residues. Germline values: CDR1 SEHNR, CDR2 FQNEAQ (reference sequence). CDR3 sequence: CASSTGGRTEAFF. DNA for the CDR3: TGTGCCAGCAGCACAGGGGGCAGGACTGAAGCTTTCTTT.

The chain couples TRBV29-1 to TRBJ2-5; D possibly corresponds to TRBD2 (6 bases). The germline V gene has CDR1 SQVTM and CDR2 ANQGSEA. The CDR3 consists of 13 residues. V shed 8 bases and J shed 4 bases, with 17 bases lying between them. CDR3 protein: CSLRDQGLETQYF. In DNA, the CDR3 is TGCAGCCTCCGGGACCAGGGACTAGAGACCCAGTACTTC. Complete variable domain (other parts from reference TRBV29-1 and TRBJ2-5): SAVISQKPSRDICQRGTSLTIQCQVDSQVTMMFWYRQQPGQSLTLIATANQGSEATYESGFVIDKFPISRPNLTFSTLTVSNMSPEDSSIYLCSLRDQGLETQYFGPGTRLLVL.

This chain joins TRBV12-3 or TRBV12-4 and TRBJ1-3; D ambiguous. This CDR3 is 13 amino acids long. The V end lost 4 bases, the J end lost 5 bases, and 9 bases lay between the germline ends. The chain's CDR3 is CASSWAERNTIYF. The DNA for the CDR3 is TGTGCCAGCAGTTGGGCCGAAAGAAACACCATATATTTT.

The J gene is TRBJ2-2, the V gene TRBV28; D gene ambiguous. There are 15 residues in the CDR3. CDR1 is MDHEN and CDR2 is SYDVKM in the germline V gene. Between the trimmed V and J ends, which lost 2 bases and 3 bases, there was a span of 10 bases. CDR3 nucleotide sequence: TGTGCCAGCAGTTTAGATAGGGTCGACACCGGGGAGCTGTTTTTT. Translating it yields CASSLDRVDTGELFF.

The chain joins TRBV5-1 to TRBJ1-1; no reliable D call. V dropped 8 bases and J dropped 5 bases, with 28 bases sitting between them. There are 17 residues in the CDR3. Germline V gene sequence: CDR1 SGHRS, CDR2 YFSETQ. The CDR3 sequence: CASPDPHQVRFGTEAFF. The CDR3 DNA is TGCGCCAGTCCCGACCCCCACCAGGTTCGTTTTGGGACTGAAGCTTTCTTT.